The next 17 T cell receptor beta chains were all read from a single sample in a study of cytomegalovirus exposure and HLA in healthy donors. The study ran its PCR with 60 Vbeta and 13 Jbeta primers. Sequencing used immunoSEQ multiplex PCR; TCRdb keeps in-frame clones, though not all of them. The sample lists tens of thousands of clones, about 81% seen once, with approximately 8.9% in the top ten. Material for sequencing was PBMCs. These receptors originate from a middle-aged woman in good health and CMV-seropositive.

This clone was observed a few times. The chain couples TRBV7-8 to TRBJ2-3; 10 nucleotides agree with TRBD2. Germline CDR1 and CDR2: SGHVS and FQNEAQ. The CDR3 runs to 16 residues. The ends lost 7 bases at V and 4 bases at J; junction bases unmatched: 11. CDR3 sequence (DNA): TGTGCCAGCACCCAAGGAGCGGGGGGGCCCGCAGATACGCAGTATTTT. It specifies CASTQGAGGPADTQYF.

The V gene is TRBV6-5, the J gene TRBJ1-5; 9 bases match TRBD1. The CDR3 loop spans 14 amino acids. The junction had 5 bases not matched to a gene; V was cut back by 6 bases and J by 5 bases. Per the germline V gene, CDR1 is MNHEY and CDR2 is SVGAGI. CDR3 nucleotide sequence: TGTGCCAGCAGGCGGACAGGGGCTCATCAGCCCCAGCATTTT. Its protein product is CASRRTGAHQPQHF.

V usage is TRBV12-1 and J usage is TRBJ1-1; TRBD1, the table's D call, was not compared with the DNA. TRBV12-1 is termed a pseudogene. There are 18 residues in the CDR3. CDR3 in DNA: TGTGCCAGCAGCTTATTATCCAACCGGGACAGGGGTGAGACTGAAGCTTTCTTT. Amino acid sequence: CASSLLSNRDRGETEAFF.

V gene TRBV7-9 combines with J gene TRBJ2-3; D perhaps matches TRBD1 (6 bases). V was trimmed by 7 bases and J by 3 bases, leaving 17 bases between them. Germline loops: CDR1 SEHNR, CDR2 FQNEAQ (reference sequence). This CDR3 contains 15 residues. In DNA form, the CDR3 reads TGTGCCAGCACCCCCCCGGGACACGCGACAGATACGCAGTATTTT. It translates to CASTPPGHATDTQYF.

The chain recombines TRBV4-3 with TRBJ1-2, with 10 positions matching TRBD1. Germline lookup yields CDR1 LGHNA and CDR2 YSLEER. The CDR3 is 15 residues long. Trimming cost V 2 bases and J 3 bases; bases outside gene matches: 3. CDR3 region: CASSQRTGGDYGYTF. The CDR3 bases are TGCGCCAGCAGCCAACGGACAGGGGGAGACTATGGCTACACCTTC.

V usage is TRBV6-5 and J usage is TRBJ2-1; 12 bases align to TRBD2. The ends lost 6 bases at V and 7 bases at J; junction bases unmatched: 7. From germline, CDR1 is MNHEY and CDR2 SVGAGI. The CDR3 has 15 amino acids. The CDR3 DNA sequence: TGTGCCAGCAGCACACTAGCGGGGGGCCGGAATGAGCAGTTCTTC. Residues: CASSTLAGGRNEQFF.

With respect to this clone: Additional DNA sequences in this sample encode the identical CDR3. This chain uses TRBV5-4 with TRBJ2-7, with 16 bases matching TRBD2. V lost 5 bases and J lost 3; bases outside the gene matches: 8. The germline V gene encodes CDR1 SGHNT and CDR2 YYREEE (reference sequence). The CDR3 extends over 17 amino acids. The CDR3 DNA reads TGTGCCAGCAGTGGAGGGACTAGCGGGGGGGATAGCTACGAGCAGTACTTC. Its protein product is CASSGGTSGGDSYEQYF.

The CDR3 sequence: CAISDSGGAPDTQYF. The CDR3 DNA sequence: TGTGCCATCAGTGATAGCGGGGGGGCCCCAGATACGCAGTATTTT. The chain uses TRBV10-3 and TRBJ2-3; 11 bases are a match to TRBD2. CDR1 is ENHRY and CDR2 is SYGVKD in the germline V gene. Germline trimming cut 3 bases from V and 4 bases from J; bases unmatched to any gene: 3. There are 15 residues in the CDR3.

The gene calls are TRBV6-5 and TRBJ1-1; tentative D call: TRBD1 (5 bases). The CDR3 length is 13 residues. Germline assignment: CDR1 MNHEY and CDR2 SVGAGI. Trimming removed 2 bases from V and 6 bases from J, with 10 bases in between. The CDR3 reads CASSYKGRAEAFF. Written as DNA, the CDR3 is TGTGCCAGCAGTTACAAGGGGAGGGCTGAAGCTTTCTTT.

CDR3 nucleotides: TGCGCCAGCAGCCAAGATTACTATAATTCACCCCTCCACTTT. Its translation: CASSQDYYNSPLHF. The rearrangement links TRBV4-1 to TRBJ1-6, with D unresolved. V was trimmed by 0 bases and J by 3 bases, leaving 3 bases between them. The CDR3 runs to 14 residues. Germline CDR1 reads MGHRA; CDR2 reads YSYEKL.

The chain combines TRBV19 with TRBJ1-1, with D uncertain. Looked up from germline, CDR1 is LNHDA and CDR2 is SQIVND (reference sequence). The germline V and J ends were trimmed by 5 bases and 6 bases, with 13 bases remaining between them. The CDR3 covers 13 residues. Written as DNA, the CDR3 is TGTGCCAGTAGTCTGTTGGGAGGGCCTGAAGCTTTCTTT. This codes for CASSLLGGPEAFF. Full variable domain (missing parts from reference TRBV19 and TRBJ1-1): DGGITQSPKYLFRKEGQNVTLSCEQNLNHDAMYWYRQDPGQGLRLIYYSQIVNDFQKGDIAEGYSVSREKKESFPLTVTSAQKNPTAFYLCASSLLGGPEAFFGQGTRLTVV.

A few counts support this clone. The gene calls are TRBV28 and TRBJ2-7, with TRBD1 identical over 10 bases. This CDR3 contains 15 residues. CDR1 and CDR2 from the germline V gene are MDHEN and SYDVKM. With V trimmed by 5 bases and J by 4 bases, 8 bases remained unmatched. In nucleotides, the CDR3 is TGTGCCAGCAGTCTAACGGGACAGGGGATTTACGAGCAGTACTTC. Protein: CASSLTGQGIYEQYF.

This chain connects TRBV2 to TRBJ1-5; TRBD1 matches at 10 bases. Germline CDR1 reads SNHLY; CDR2 reads FYNNEI. The length of the CDR3 is 15 residues. The V segment lost 3 bases and the J segment 6 bases; nucleotides outside the gene matches: 5. This CDR3 is CASSEDRGLGQPQHF. The CDR3 DNA reads as TGTGCCAGCAGTGAGGACAGGGGGTTAGGTCAGCCCCAGCATTTT. Full variable domain (rest looked up from reference TRBV2 and TRBJ1-5): EPEVTQTPSHQVTQMGQEVILRCVPISNHLYFYWYRQILGQKVEFLVSFYNNEISEKSEIFDDQFSVERPDGSNFTLKIRSTKLEDSAMYFCASSEDRGLGQPQHFGDGTRLSIL.

This clone showed up just a few times. The rearrangement joins TRBV4-3 to TRBJ2-3, with 11 bases that match TRBD2. V shed 5 bases and J 0 bases; nucleotides not matched to a gene: 7. Germline-derived CDR1 and CDR2 are LGHNA and YSLEER. The CDR3 covers 17 residues. CDR3 nucleotide sequence: TGCGCCAGCAGCTCGGGACTAGCGGTAACTAGCACAGATACGCAGTATTTT. Protein sequence: CASSSGLAVTSTDTQYF.

The rearrangement uses TRBV6-6 and TRBJ2-1; TRBD2 matches 12 bases. This CDR3 contains 15 residues. V was clipped by 6 bases and J by 6 bases; unmatched bases: 6. Germline CDR1 is MNHNY and CDR2 is SVGAGI (reference sequence). Here the CDR3 reads CASSYLAGGSNEQFF. CDR3 in DNA: TGTGCCAGCAGCTACCTAGCGGGGGGGTCCAATGAGCAGTTCTTC.

This clone has at least ten counts. V usage is TRBV19 and J usage is TRBJ2-2; the D is unclear. This CDR3 region has 14 residues. Germline CDR1 and CDR2: LNHDA and SQIVND (reference sequence). Trimming left V 3 bases short and J 1 base short, with 6 bases between. CDR3 sequence (DNA): TGTGCCAGTAGTATTAACAGGAACACCGGGGAGCTGTTTTTT. Translation gives CASSINRNTGELFF.

This clone was found a few times. The chain uses TRBV30 and TRBJ2-7, with D possibly matching TRBD2 (6 bases). CDR3 length equals 12 residues. V lost 0 bases, J lost 3 bases, and 6 bases lay in between. Germline assignment: CDR1 GTSNPN and CDR2 SVGIG (reference sequence). This CDR3 reads CAWSVSGYEQYF. CDR3 bases: TGTGCCTGGAGTGTTAGCGGCTACGAGCAGTACTTC.